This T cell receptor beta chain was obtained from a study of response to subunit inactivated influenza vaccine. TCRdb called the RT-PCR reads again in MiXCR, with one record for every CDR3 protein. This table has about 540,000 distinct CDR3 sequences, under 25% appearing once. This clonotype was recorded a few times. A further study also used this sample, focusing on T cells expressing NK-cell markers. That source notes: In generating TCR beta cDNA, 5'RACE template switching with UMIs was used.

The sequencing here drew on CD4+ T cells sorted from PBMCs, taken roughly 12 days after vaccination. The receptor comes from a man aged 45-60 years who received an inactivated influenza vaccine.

The DNA for the CDR3 is TGTGCCAGCAGTGAAGGGCCGGGACTAGTTAATGAGCAGTTCTTC. Amino acid sequence: CASSEGPGLVNEQFF. The chain is built from TRBV6-1 and TRBJ2-1, with 8 positions matching TRBD2. CDR3 size: 15 residues. Trimming at V came to 1 base and at J to 7 bases, leaving 6 bases not matched to a gene. CDR1 MNHNS and CDR2 SASEGT come from the germline V gene.